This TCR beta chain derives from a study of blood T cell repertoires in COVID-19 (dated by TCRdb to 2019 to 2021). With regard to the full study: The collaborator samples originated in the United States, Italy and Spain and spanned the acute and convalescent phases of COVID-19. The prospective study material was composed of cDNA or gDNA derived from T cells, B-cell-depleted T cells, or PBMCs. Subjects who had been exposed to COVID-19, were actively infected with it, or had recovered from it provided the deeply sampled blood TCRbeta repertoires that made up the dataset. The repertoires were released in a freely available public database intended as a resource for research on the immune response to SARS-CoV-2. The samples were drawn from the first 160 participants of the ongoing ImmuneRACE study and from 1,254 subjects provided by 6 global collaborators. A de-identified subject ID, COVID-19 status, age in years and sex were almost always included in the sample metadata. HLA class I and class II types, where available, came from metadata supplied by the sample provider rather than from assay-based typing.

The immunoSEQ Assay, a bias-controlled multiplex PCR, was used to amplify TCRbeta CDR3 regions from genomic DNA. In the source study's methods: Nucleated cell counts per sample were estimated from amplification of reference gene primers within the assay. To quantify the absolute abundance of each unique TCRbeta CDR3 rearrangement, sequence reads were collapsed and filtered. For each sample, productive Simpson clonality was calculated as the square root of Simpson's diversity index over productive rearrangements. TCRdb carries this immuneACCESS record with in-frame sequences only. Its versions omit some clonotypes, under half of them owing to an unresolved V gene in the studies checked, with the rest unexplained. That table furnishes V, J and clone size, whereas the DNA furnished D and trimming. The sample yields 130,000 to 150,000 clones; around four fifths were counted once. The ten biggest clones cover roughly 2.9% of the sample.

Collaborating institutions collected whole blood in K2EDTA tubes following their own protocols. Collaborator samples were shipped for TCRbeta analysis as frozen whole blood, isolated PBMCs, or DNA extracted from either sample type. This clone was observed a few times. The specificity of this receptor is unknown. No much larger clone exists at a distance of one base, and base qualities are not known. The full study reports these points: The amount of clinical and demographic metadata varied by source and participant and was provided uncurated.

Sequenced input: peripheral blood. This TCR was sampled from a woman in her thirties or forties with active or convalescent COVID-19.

The CDR3: CASSQIYGYTF. The DNA sequence follows: TGTGCCAGCAGCCAAATCTATGGCTACACCTTC. The rearrangement joined TRBV12-3 or TRBV12-4 to TRBJ1-2; no D gene can be assigned with confidence. The CDR3 has 11 amino acids, counting the end cysteine and phenylalanine. CDR3 DNA only is kept here, 33 bases in frame from base 1. Trimming removed 6 bases from V and 4 bases from J, leaving 6 bases between the germline ends.